The 27 T cell receptor beta chains below all came from one sample that was sequenced in a study of blood T cell repertoires in COVID-19. Only in-frame clones appear in the TCRdb table, and some are missing; sequencing was by immunoSEQ multiplex PCR. The sample has under 200,000 clones, approximately 85% seen once. The sample was peripheral blood. The receptors shown here come from a woman of 80 years or more with acute or convalescent COVID-19.

The chain carries TRBV9 and TRBJ2-7; 7 nucleotides match TRBD2. V shed 4 bases and J 4 bases; nucleotides not matched to a gene: 11. Germline-derived CDR1 and CDR2 are SGDLS and YYNGEE. This CDR3 has 15 amino acids. Here the CDR3 reads CASSPGTNQGYEQYF. DNA for the CDR3: TGTGCCAGCAGCCCCGGGACTAATCAAGGATACGAGCAGTACTTC. The full variable domain, rest sourced from reference TRBV9 and TRBJ2-7, is DSGVTQTPKHLITATGQRVTLRCSPRSGDLSVYWYQQSLDQGLQFLIQYYNGEERAKGNILERFSAQQFPDLHSELNLSSLELGDSALYFCASSPGTNQGYEQYFGPGTRLTVT.

This rearrangement joins TRBV7-9 to TRBJ2-2; TRBD2 aligns across 8 bases. The CDR3 has 16 residues. The V and J ends lost 1 base and 1 base, in that order; junction bases with no gene match: 2. The germline gives CDR1 SEHNR, CDR2 FQNEAQ (reference sequence). The CDR3 here is CASSLDSGKNTGELFF. Here the CDR3 DNA reads TGTGCCAGCAGCTTAGATAGCGGGAAGAACACCGGGGAGCTGTTTTTT.

V usage is TRBV10-2 and J usage is TRBJ2-5; 8 bases are a match to TRBD2. From germline, CDR1 is WSHSY and CDR2 SAAADI. V lost 4 bases and J lost 1; bases outside the gene matches: 5. The CDR3 consists of 15 residues. The CDR3 loop reads CASSGRGALQETQYF. The CDR3 bases are TGCGCCAGCAGTGGGCGGGGGGCCCTCCAAGAGACCCAGTACTTC.

The chain carries TRBV30 and TRBJ2-7, with 10 bases matching TRBD2. Germline V gene lookup returns CDR1 GTSNPN and CDR2 SVGIG (reference sequence). The length of the CDR3 is 13 residues. V lost 5 bases, J lost 4 bases, and 5 bases stayed unmatched. Here the CDR3 DNA reads TGTGCCTGGCAAAAGCGGGAGGGGTACGAGCAGTACTTC. Protein sequence: CAWQKREGYEQYF.

This clone was detected only once. The genes are TRBV7-2 and TRBJ2-1, with TRBD2 matching over 9 bases. This CDR3 has 17 amino acids. Germline CDR1 reads SGHTA; CDR2 reads FQGNSA. V lost 5 bases, J lost 6 bases, and 14 bases stayed unmatched. The CDR3 sequence is CASSLWGGGSGSNEQFF. Written as DNA, the CDR3 is TGTGCCAGCAGCCTTTGGGGAGGGGGTAGCGGGAGCAATGAGCAGTTCTTC.

The rearrangement links TRBV5-1 to TRBJ2-1, with 14 bases fitting TRBD2. This CDR3 region has 19 residues. Per germline, CDR1 SGHRS and CDR2 YFSETQ. Trimming took 1 base from V and 7 from J; bases not matched to a gene: 13. The CDR3 nucleotides are TGCGCCAGCAGCTTGCTGGGACTAGCGGGAGTTACACGGGGGAATGAGCAGTTCTTC. Translated: CASSLLGLAGVTRGNEQFF.

The gene calls are TRBV5-1 and TRBJ2-1; perhaps TRBD1 as D (5 bases). This CDR3 is built from 15 residues. V gave up 0 bases and J gave up 3 bases, with 10 bases separating them. CDR1 is SGHRS, CDR2 YFSETQ, per germline. The CDR3 DNA reads as TGCGCCAGCAGCTTGGTCGCAGGGCGCTACAATGAGCAGTTCTTC. This translates into CASSLVAGRYNEQFF. The whole variable domain, filled in from reference TRBV5-1 and TRBJ2-1, reads KAGVTQTPRYLIKTRGQQVTLSCSPISGHRSVSWYQQTPGQGLQFLFEYFSETQRNKGNFPGRFSGRQFSNSRSEMNVSTLELGDSALYLCASSLVAGRYNEQFFGPGTRLTVL.

The V gene is TRBV7-3, the J gene TRBJ2-7, with a tentative D call TRBD2 (6 bases). Trimming took 5 bases from V and 2 from J, leaving 13 bases between them. The germline V gene encodes CDR1 SGHTA and CDR2 FQGTGA. CDR3 size: 14 residues. In nucleotides, the CDR3 is TGTGCCAGCAGCGCCAGTGGAGGGGCCTACGAGCAGTACTTC. Translated: CASSASGGAYEQYF.

The chain recombines TRBV3-1 (or the pseudogene TRBV3-2) with TRBJ2-3; possibly TRBD2 for D (5 bases). From germline, CDR1 is LGHDT and CDR2 YNNKEL (reference sequence). The CDR3 is 12 residues long. Trimming shortened V by 4 bases and J by 7 bases, and 9 bases separated the two germline ends. Here the CDR3 DNA reads TGTGCCAGCAGCCGCGAGCGGTATACGCAGTATTTT. It is translated as CASSRERYTQYF.

This chain connects TRBV10-3 to TRBJ1-2; 8 bases fit TRBD1. Germline V gives CDR1 ENHRY, CDR2 SYGVKD. V shed 5 bases, J shed 4 bases, and the junction held 6 bases outside the gene matches. The CDR3 covers 14 residues. The CDR3 spells CAISPTGTGYGYTF. The CDR3 coding sequence is TGTGCCATCAGTCCGACCGGGACAGGCTATGGCTACACCTTC.

The CDR3 bases are TGTGCCAGCAGAGACCGTACCGGGACTAGCGGGAGTACCTACGAGCAGTACTTC. Residues: CASRDRTGTSGSTYEQYF. The chain has TRBV7-8 and TRBJ2-7, with 14 bases matching TRBD2. The CDR3 runs 18 residues. V lost 6 bases, J lost 2 bases, and 12 bases stayed unmatched. Germline CDR1 and CDR2: SGHVS and FQNEAQ.

This clone was seen just once. The chain uses TRBV19 and TRBJ2-6; D ambiguous. The CDR3 extends over 13 amino acids. V dropped 5 bases and J dropped 2 bases, with 4 bases sitting between them. Germline CDR1 and CDR2: LNHDA and SQIVND (reference sequence). DNA for the CDR3: TGTGCCAGTAGTGAGACTGGGGCCAACGTCCTGACTTTC. Translated: CASSETGANVLTF.

A few counts support this clone. The chain recombines TRBV5-1 with TRBJ2-2; D is uncertain. Trimming pared 0 bases from V and 1 base from J, leaving 4 bases between. The CDR3 is made up of 14 amino acids. Germline loops: CDR1 SGHRS, CDR2 YFSETQ. This CDR3 reads CASSLDKNTGELFF. CDR3 sequence (DNA): TGCGCCAGCAGCTTGGACAAGAACACCGGGGAGCTGTTTTTT.

The gene calls are TRBV5-4 and TRBJ2-3, with 8 bases fitting TRBD2. With 5 bases clipped from V and 4 bases from J, the junction kept 3 bases outside the gene matches. CDR1 and CDR2 from the germline V gene are SGHNT and YYREEE (reference sequence). This CDR3 region has 13 residues. In nucleotides, the CDR3 is TGTGCCAGCAGAAACGGGGGGGCAGATACGCAGTATTTT. Its protein product is CASRNGGADTQYF.

This sequence joins TRBV6-5 and TRBJ2-7, with 8 bases fitting TRBD2. Germline-derived CDR1 and CDR2 are MNHEY and SVGAGI. With 4 bases clipped from V and 6 bases from J, the junction kept 14 bases outside the gene matches. This CDR3 contains 16 residues. The CDR3 region has the DNA TGTGCCAGCAGTTGGGGCGCGGGGGGCTCCGCTCCCGAGCAGTACTTC. Amino acids: CASSWGAGGSAPEQYF.

The CDR3 sequence is CAISGPGTGELFF. CDR3 coding DNA: TGTGCCATCAGTGGGCCGGGCACCGGGGAGCTGTTTTTT. This sequence joins TRBV10-3 and TRBJ2-2; D is uncertain. Deletions cut 4 bases from V and 4 bases from J, with 7 bases between. This CDR3 contains 13 residues. In germline, CDR1 is ENHRY, CDR2 SYGVKD.

This clone was seen more than once but under ten times. The chain couples TRBV24-1 to TRBJ1-2; possible D gene TRBD1, 5 bases. CDR1 is KGHDR and CDR2 is SFDVKD in the germline V gene. The CDR3 runs to 13 residues. The V end was cut by 4 bases, the J end by 0 bases, with 5 bases between. The CDR3 loop reads CATSETANYGYTF. In DNA form, the CDR3 reads TGTGCCACCAGTGAGACAGCTAACTATGGCTACACCTTC.

V is TRBV7-2 and J is TRBJ1-2; perhaps TRBD1 as D (6 bases). The ends were cut back, 4 bases at V and 3 bases at J, with 18 bases in the middle. The CDR3 runs to 16 residues. Germline loops: CDR1 SGHTA, CDR2 FQGNSA. CDR3 in amino acids: CASSWLTGRQDYGYTF. The DNA for the CDR3 is TGTGCCAGCAGCTGGCTTACAGGGAGACAGGACTATGGCTACACCTTC.

V usage is TRBV6-2 or TRBV6-3 and J usage is TRBJ2-7, with 9 bases identical to TRBD1. V lost 6 bases and J lost 0; bases outside the gene matches: 6. Germline assignment: CDR1 MNHEY and CDR2 SVGEGT. The CDR3 has 15 residues. The CDR3 here is CASSLEQGASYEQYF. Written as DNA, the CDR3 is TGTGCCAGCAGCCTTGAACAGGGGGCCTCCTACGAGCAGTACTTC.

The rearrangement joins TRBV5-1 to TRBJ1-2; 8 bases agree with TRBD1. V lost 4 bases, J lost 1 base, and 3 bases stayed unmatched. This CDR3 contains 14 residues. The germline V gene encodes CDR1 SGHRS and CDR2 YFSETQ. Written as DNA, the CDR3 is TGCGCCAGCAGCCAGACAGGGGATAACTATGGCTACACCTTC. It specifies CASSQTGDNYGYTF.

J is TRBJ2-5 and V is TRBV21-1; TRBD1 is the table's D call and was not checked against the DNA. TRBV21-1 has pseudogene status. This CDR3 region has 17 residues. CDR3 in DNA: TGTGCCAGCAGCAAAGCGCGCAGGGGGAGAAACAGAGAGACCCAGTACTTC. Amino acids: CASSKARRGRNRETQYF.

This clone was seen more than once but under ten times. The CDR3 protein is CASSLEPRTTSLSGNTIYF. CDR3 DNA sequence: TGTGCCAGCAGCTTGGAGCCGAGAACAACTTCCCTCTCTGGAAACACCATATATTTT. The chain links TRBV7-6 to TRBJ1-3; D unresolved. Germline CDR1 and CDR2: SGHVS and FNYEAQ. There are 19 residues in the CDR3. V was cut by 3 bases and J by 0 bases, with 21 bases left in between.

J is TRBJ2-7 and V is TRBV27, with D maybe TRBD1 (6 bases). The V end was cut by 0 bases, the J end by 2 bases, with 11 bases between. The CDR3 is 15 amino acids. Per the germline V gene, CDR1 is MNHEY and CDR2 is SMNVEV (reference sequence). CDR3 DNA: TGTGCCAGCAGTTTATCGGCAGGGGCCCCCTACGAGCAGTACTTC. It codes for CASSLSAGAPYEQYF.

The CDR3: CASSQRRPGNEKLFF. The DNA for the CDR3 is TGTGCCAGCAGCCAGCGGAGGCCCGGTAATGAAAAACTGTTTTTT. This sequence joins TRBV3-1 (or the pseudogene TRBV3-2) and TRBJ1-4; D is unresolved. V was shortened by 3 bases and J by 4 bases, with 12 bases between the two germline ends. The germline V gene has CDR1 LGHDT and CDR2 YNNKEL (reference sequence). CDR3 length: 15 amino acids.

This clone has a handful of counts. The gene calls are TRBV11-2 and TRBJ2-2; 8 bases match TRBD2. The length of the CDR3 is 17 residues. CDR1 is SGHAT and CDR2 is FQNNGV in the germline V gene. The V segment lost 5 bases and the J segment 3 bases; nucleotides outside the gene matches: 11. CDR3: CASSLVLAGSHTGELFF. In DNA, the CDR3 is TGTGCCAGCAGCCTGGTTTTAGCGGGGAGCCACACCGGGGAGCTGTTTTTT.

The CDR3 is CASSGTRATNEKLFF. CDR3 nucleotide sequence: TGCGCCAGCAGCGGGACACGGGCAACTAATGAAAAACTGTTTTTT. The rearrangement uses TRBV5-1 and TRBJ1-4, with TRBD1 as a possible D gene (6 bases). The CDR3 has 15 amino acids. Germline V gene lookup returns CDR1 SGHRS and CDR2 YFSETQ. The germline V and J ends were trimmed by 4 bases and 0 bases, with 10 bases remaining between them.

The chain joins TRBV2 to TRBJ1-4, with D perhaps TRBD1 (6 bases). Germline-derived CDR1 and CDR2 are SNHLY and FYNNEI. The CDR3 length is 15 residues. V lost 8 bases to trimming and J lost 7 bases, with 20 bases between them. The DNA for the CDR3 is TGTGCCAGCTCCTGGCAACAGGGAATCGGTGAAAAACTGTTTTTT. Its translation is CASSWQQGIGEKLFF.